The source of this T cell receptor (beta chain) is a study of blood T cells in healthy people across ages. Study-level information: About one barcoded beta molecule per two T cells was captured by template switching.

Only a few counts were recorded for this clonotype. The antigen is not known. Study-wide points: TCR beta diversity tracked closely with naive T cell percentage.

Primers used in a second PCR of roughly 6 to 11 cycles were a sample-barcoded 5' primer and a J-beta primer mix. Using its own MiXCR run on the 5' RACE reads, TCRdb lists one record per CDR3 protein. The table shows about 1.7 million distinct CDR3 sequences, with 25% to 30% occurring only once. Germline CDR1 reads DFQATT; CDR2 reads SNEGSKA (reference sequence). The CDR3 is made up of 14 amino acids. The V and J ends lost 3 bases and 4 bases, in that order; junction bases with no gene match: 5. The sample consisted of blood. The receptor comes from a woman aged 30 to 39 in good health. This chain uses TRBV20-1 with TRBJ1-2; 10 bases are a match to TRBD1. The CDR3 sequence is CSARDRGEGYGYTF. The CDR3 DNA reads TGCAGTGCTAGGGACAGGGGGGAAGGCTATGGCTACACCTTC.